These 17 T cell receptor beta chains were sequenced from one sample in a study of T-cell reconstitution after alpha-beta-depleted transplantation in children. As it was prepared, the TCRbeta library received unique molecular identifiers. From the PCR reads, TCRdb called clonotypes with MiXCR, one entry per CDR3 protein. The data hold 800,000 to 1,000,000 distinct CDR3 sequences, with about 29% observed a single time. This material consisted of PBMCs, mostly from graft donor cells, taken 360 days after TCRalphabeta/CD19-depleted stem cell transplant. The receptor source for this set is a boy under three years old who had a stem cell transplant for SCID, so the T cells may come from the graft donor.

V usage is TRBV4-1 and J usage is TRBJ2-3; TRBD2 agrees at 12 bases. J was trimmed by 4 bases and V by 4 bases; bases with no gene match: 9. The CDR3 is 17 amino acids. Germline lookup yields CDR1 MGHRA and CDR2 YSYEKL. The CDR3 reads CASSPRASGGASDTQYF. CDR3 nucleotide sequence: TGCGCCAGCAGCCCGAGGGCTAGCGGGGGGGCTTCAGATACGCAGTATTTT.

This clonotype occurred many times. The chain links TRBV20-1 to TRBJ2-1; 7 nucleotides line up with TRBD2. V lost 3 bases and J lost 0; bases outside the gene matches: 2. The CDR3 runs 14 residues. Germline V lookup: CDR1 DFQATT, CDR2 SNEGSKA (reference sequence). This CDR3 reads CSASGGSSYNEQFF. The CDR3, as DNA: TGCAGTGCTAGCGGGGGGTCCTCCTACAATGAGCAGTTCTTC.

The rearrangement links TRBV6-1 to TRBJ1-1, with 7 bases matching TRBD1. Germline V CDR1 and CDR2: MNHNS, SASEGT. The ends lost 6 bases at V and 5 bases at J; junction bases unmatched: 9. The CDR3 is 14 residues long. Here the CDR3 reads CASRRRTGQTEAFF. Here the CDR3 DNA reads TGTGCCAGCAGGAGACGGACAGGCCAGACTGAAGCTTTCTTT.

The chain recombines TRBV12-3 or TRBV12-4 with TRBJ1-3; maybe TRBD1 (5 bases). CDR3 length: 15 residues. The ends were cut back, 10 bases at V and 2 bases at J, with 18 bases in the middle. CDR3 protein: CATRALGGPGNTIYF. The DNA for the CDR3 is TGTGCCACGAGGGCCCTGGGGGGACCTGGAAACACCATATATTTT.

This chain joins TRBV27 and TRBJ2-1, with 14 bases aligning to TRBD2. CDR3 length equals 16 residues. The V segment lost 6 bases and the J segment 6 bases; nucleotides outside the gene matches: 7. Germline V CDR1 and CDR2: MNHEY, SMNVEV (reference sequence). The CDR3 nucleotides read TGTGCCAGCAGCCCCAGGGGACTAGCGGGGGTCAATGAGCAGTTCTTC. This codes for CASSPRGLAGVNEQFF.

The rearrangement links TRBV5-1 to TRBJ2-7; D could derive from TRBD1 or TRBD2 (5 bases each). The V end lost 3 bases, the J end lost 4 bases, and 11 bases lay between the germline ends. This CDR3 contains 13 residues. Germline V lookup: CDR1 SGHRS, CDR2 YFSETQ. This CDR3 reads CASSYGTKYEQYF. For the CDR3, the DNA is TGCGCCAGCAGCTACGGGACCAAATACGAGCAGTACTTC.

The chain recombines TRBV27 with TRBJ1-3; no definite D call. The CDR3 contains 15 residues. The germline V gene encodes CDR1 MNHEY and CDR2 SMNVEV (reference sequence). Deletions cut 6 bases from V and 0 bases from J, with 12 bases between. The CDR3 region has the DNA TGTGCCAGCAGGAGTGAAAGGTTCTCTGGAAACACCATATATTTT. This gives the protein CASRSERFSGNTIYF.

The rearrangement links TRBV5-1 to TRBJ2-5; 8 bases match TRBD2. The germline gives CDR1 SGHRS, CDR2 YFSETQ. Trimming at V came to 1 base and at J to 1 base, leaving 6 bases not matched to a gene. CDR3 length equals 16 residues. CDR3 region: CASSLNGGGTQETQYF. DNA of the CDR3: TGCGCCAGCAGCTTGAACGGCGGGGGGACCCAAGAGACCCAGTACTTC.

This clonotype was counted between two and nine times. The chain recombines TRBV20-1 with TRBJ2-7, with D maybe TRBD1 (6 bases). Germline CDR1 reads DFQATT; CDR2 reads SNEGSKA (reference sequence). V gave up 5 bases and J gave up 3 bases, with 11 bases separating them. CDR3 length equals 12 residues. The CDR3 is CSAGRGNYEQYF. CDR3 DNA sequence: TGCAGTGCTGGCAGGGGAAACTACGAGCAGTACTTC.

The rearrangement joins TRBV7-8 to TRBJ2-7, with 10 bases identical to TRBD1. V lost 5 bases, J lost 3 bases, and 7 bases stayed unmatched. Germline-derived CDR1 and CDR2 are SGHVS and FQNEAQ. CDR3 length equals 15 residues. CDR3 coding DNA: TGTGCCAGCAGCCGTACGGGACAGGGGAACTACGAGCAGTACTTC. Encoded protein: CASSRTGQGNYEQYF.

This clonotype was picked up a small number of times. This chain links TRBV6-4 with TRBJ2-1, with TRBD2 matching over 9 bases. The CDR3 loop spans 16 amino acids. The V gene end was trimmed by 0 bases and the J gene end by 9 bases; junction bases not matched to a gene: 9. Germline loops: CDR1 MRHNA, CDR2 SNTAGT. This chain's CDR3 is CASSDSMAGGEFEQFF. CDR3 sequence (DNA): TGTGCCAGCAGTGACTCGATGGCGGGGGGGGAATTTGAGCAGTTCTTC.

This clonotype appeared a few times. The chain employs TRBV12-3 or TRBV12-4 and TRBJ2-1, with 10 nucleotides matching TRBD2. V was pared by 6 bases and J by 3 bases, with 17 bases of the junction left unmatched. CDR3 length equals 19 residues. CDR3 sequence: CASSSPTLPERGGYNEQFF. DNA of the CDR3: TGTGCCAGCAGCTCACCCACTCTACCGGAGCGGGGGGGCTACAATGAGCAGTTCTTC.

The table lists this clonotype with a few counts. This chain joins TRBV12-3 or TRBV12-4 and TRBJ1-1; D is unclear. This CDR3 is built from 16 residues. Trimming took off 1 base at V and 0 bases at J, with 12 bases between the two ends. CDR3 DNA sequence: TGTGCCAGCAGTTTAGGGCCCTCTCTTATGAACACTGAAGCTTTCTTT. Translated, it gives CASSLGPSLMNTEAFF.

Only a few counts were recorded for this clonotype. The chain carries TRBV6-5 and TRBJ1-5; TRBD1 aligns across 7 bases. This CDR3 has 15 residues. Germline V gene lookup returns CDR1 MNHEY and CDR2 SVGAGI. The junction had 5 bases not matched to a gene; V was cut back by 6 bases and J by 0 bases. Written as DNA, the CDR3 is TGTGCCAGCAGGGGACAGAAGAATAGCAATCAGCCCCAGCATTTT. Encoded protein: CASRGQKNSNQPQHF.

The DNA for the CDR3 is TGCAGTGCCCCCCCCGGCGGGGTGAGGCAGTATTTT. It is translated as CSAPPGGVRQYF. The chain recombines TRBV20-1 with TRBJ2-3; perhaps TRBD2 as D (6 bases). The CDR3 extends over 12 amino acids. In germline, CDR1 is DFQATT, CDR2 SNEGSKA (reference sequence). V gave up 6 bases and J gave up 11 bases, with 18 bases separating them.

The genes are TRBV10-3 and TRBJ1-1, with D perhaps matching TRBD1 (6 bases). The V gene lost 1 base and the J gene lost 4 bases, with 16 bases spanning the gap. Germline values: CDR1 ENHRY, CDR2 SYGVKD. The CDR3 is made up of 16 amino acids. The chain's CDR3 is CAISELDLQGFTEAFF. In DNA form, the CDR3 reads TGTGCCATCAGTGAGTTAGACCTACAGGGATTCACTGAAGCTTTCTTT.

This clonotype was recorded a few times. The chain has TRBV4-2 and TRBJ2-3; 9 positions agree with TRBD2. Germline trimming cut 0 bases from V and 1 base from J; bases unmatched to any gene: 8. Germline V lookup: CDR1 LGHNA, CDR2 YNFKEQ. CDR3 length equals 18 residues. CDR3 bases: TGTGCCAGCAGCCAAGATCGGGCTAGCGGGGTTGGCACAGATACGCAGTATTTT. Its protein product is CASSQDRASGVGTDTQYF.